The 22 T cell receptor beta chains given below trace back to one sample, sequenced in a study of blood T cell repertoires in COVID-19. Assay: immunoSEQ multiplex PCR; the TCRdb copy retains only in-frame clones and omits some. The table records 45,000 to 55,000 clones, around 78% of them present only once. Specimen: peripheral blood. Receptors were obtained from a human donor in a cohort sampled during active COVID-19.

CDR3 region: CALGTGGLGYTF. The CDR3, as DNA: TGTGCCTTAGGGACAGGGGGTTTAGGCTACACCTTC. The V and J genes are TRBV6-5 and TRBJ1-2; 11 bases align to TRBD1. The CDR3 is 12 amino acids. CDR1 is MNHEY and CDR2 is SVGAGI in the germline V gene. Unmatched junction bases numbered 7, after V lost 11 bases and J lost 8 bases.

The chain links TRBV28 to TRBJ1-4; 8 bases match TRBD1. Germline V gene lookup returns CDR1 MDHEN and CDR2 SYDVKM. The CDR3 consists of 14 residues. Trimming removed 5 bases from V and 3 bases from J; junction bases left unmatched: 2. The CDR3 sequence: CASSTGGANEKLFF. The DNA of the CDR3 is TGTGCCAGCAGTACAGGGGGTGCTAATGAAAAACTGTTTTTT.

The rearrangement links TRBV9 to TRBJ2-1, with 8 nucleotides matching TRBD2. After removal of 0 bases from V and 9 bases from J, the junction contained 11 bases not matched to a gene. The CDR3 runs to 16 residues. CDR1 is SGDLS, CDR2 YYNGEE, per germline. CDR3 nucleotides: TGTGCCAGCAGCGTAGGGTTAGCGGGAATTCGGGGTGAGCAGTTCTTC. Translated: CASSVGLAGIRGEQFF.

This chain uses TRBV9 with TRBJ1-4, with a tentative D call TRBD1 (6 bases). This CDR3 is built from 14 residues. Trimming took off 4 bases at V and 4 bases at J, with 11 bases between the two ends. Germline V CDR1 and CDR2: SGDLS, YYNGEE. CDR3 loop: CASSLRGGNEKLFF. For the CDR3, the DNA is TGTGCCAGCAGCTTAAGGGGGGGTAATGAAAAACTGTTTTTT. Using reference TRBV9 and TRBJ1-4 for the parts outside the CDR3, the full variable domain is DSGVTQTPKHLITATGQRVTLRCSPRSGDLSVYWYQQSLDQGLQFLIQYYNGEERAKGNILERFSAQQFPDLHSELNLSSLELGDSALYFCASSLRGGNEKLFFGSGTQLSVL.

V gene TRBV4-1 combines with J gene TRBJ2-3, with 7 nucleotides matching TRBD2. The germline CDR1 and CDR2 sequences are MGHRA and YSYEKL. The junction had 5 bases not matched to a gene; V was cut back by 0 bases and J by 2 bases. The CDR3 spans 16 residues. Written as DNA, the CDR3 is TGCGCCAGCAGCCAAGATCGGGGGGTTAACACAGATACGCAGTATTTT. It translates to CASSQDRGVNTDTQYF.

V is TRBV9 and J is TRBJ2-7, with 9 bases lining up with TRBD1. CDR3 length: 14 amino acids. Germline CDR1 and CDR2: SGDLS and YYNGEE. The V gene end was trimmed by 4 bases and the J gene end by 5 bases; junction bases not matched to a gene: 7. CDR3 in amino acids: CASSPRTGVDEQYF. The CDR3 DNA follows: TGTGCCAGCAGCCCAAGGACAGGGGTTGACGAGCAGTACTTC.

The V and J genes are TRBV7-7 and TRBJ2-7, with 7 bases fitting TRBD2. CDR3 length: 13 amino acids. Losses at the gene ends were 3 bases for V and 7 bases for J; bases not matched to a gene: 6. The V gene's germline CDR1 is SSHAT and CDR2 FNYEAQ (reference sequence). The CDR3 bases are TGTGCCAGCAGCTTTGGTGAAGCGGGGGAGCAGTACTTC. Its protein is CASSFGEAGEQYF. Supplemented by reference TRBV7-7 and TRBJ2-7, the full variable domain reads GAGVSQSPRYKVTKRGQDVTLRCDPISSHATLYWYQQALGQGPEFLTYFNYEAQPDKSGLPSDRFSAERPEGSISTLTIQRTEQRDSAMYRCASSFGEAGEQYFGPGTRLTVT.

The chain links TRBV7-2 to TRBJ2-7; TRBD2 aligns across 7 bases. Germline loops: CDR1 SGHTA, CDR2 FQGNSA. Unmatched junction bases numbered 6, after V lost 4 bases and J lost 6 bases. The CDR3 sequence is 13 residues long. Written as DNA, the CDR3 is TGTGCCAGCAGCTCGGGGGGTACTACCGAGCAGTACTTC. Translated: CASSSGGTTEQYF.

The CDR3 reads CASSLDPGGAGELFF. The CDR3 DNA is TGTGCCAGCAGCTTAGATCCCGGGGGGGCCGGGGAGCTGTTTTTT. V gene TRBV7-9 combines with J gene TRBJ2-2; 8 positions match TRBD2. Germline assignment: CDR1 SEHNR and CDR2 FQNEAQ (reference sequence). The V segment lost 1 base and the J segment 6 bases; nucleotides outside the gene matches: 4. The CDR3 covers 15 residues.

This clone was recorded a few times. The V and J genes are TRBV6-4 and TRBJ1-2; 9 positions agree with TRBD1. Germline V gives CDR1 MRHNA, CDR2 SNTAGT. Trimming at V came to 5 bases and at J to 4 bases, leaving 11 bases not matched to a gene. The CDR3 runs 16 residues. The CDR3 spells CASSPDRGLPLYGYTF. The DNA of the CDR3 is TGTGCCAGCAGTCCGGACAGGGGTCTCCCTCTCTATGGCTACACCTTC.

V and J are TRBV24-1 and TRBJ2-5; unclear D gene. Germline CDR1 reads KGHDR; CDR2 reads SFDVKD. Deletions cut 7 bases from V and 1 base from J, with 12 bases between. The CDR3 is 14 amino acids. In nucleotides, the CDR3 is TGTGCCACCAGCCCATCAGAGGCCCAAGAGACCCAGTACTTC. It specifies CATSPSEAQETQYF.

This rearrangement joins TRBV2 to TRBJ2-6, with D maybe TRBD2 (6 bases). The CDR3 length is 17 residues. CDR1 SNHLY and CDR2 FYNNEI come from the germline V gene. Trimming stripped 4 bases from V and 4 bases from J, with 17 bases between. The CDR3 here is CASSVGGSSAGANVLTF. Here the CDR3 DNA reads TGTGCCAGCAGTGTCGGTGGATCTAGCGCCGGGGCCAACGTCCTGACTTTC.

The V call is TRBV29-1, the J call TRBJ2-2; 11 bases map to TRBD1. The germline V gene encodes CDR1 SQVTM and CDR2 ANQGSEA. CDR3 size: 14 residues. J gave up 8 bases and V 4 bases, and 6 bases lay outside the gene matches. The CDR3 region has the DNA TGCAGCGTTGTCCGGGACAGGGGGTTTGGGGAGCTGTTTTTT. It translates to CSVVRDRGFGELFF.

The CDR3 sequence: CASSLVSRGGEKLFF. In DNA, the CDR3 is TGTGCCAGCAGCTTAGTATCCCGGGGGGGTGAAAAACTGTTTTTT. The J gene is TRBJ1-4, the V gene TRBV7-2; TRBD1 is a possible D gene (5 bases). The V gene lost 1 base and the J gene lost 7 bases, with 13 bases spanning the gap. The CDR3 totals 15 residues. The germline gives CDR1 SGHTA, CDR2 FQGNSA. Full variable domain (rest looked up from reference TRBV7-2 and TRBJ1-4): GAGVSQSPSNKVTEKGKDVELRCDPISGHTALYWYRQSLGQGLEFLIYFQGNSAPDKSGLPSDRFSAERTGGSVSTLTIQRTQQEDSAVYLCASSLVSRGGEKLFFGSGTQLSVL.

The genes are TRBV13 and TRBJ2-3; 11 bases are a match to TRBD2. Trimming removed 3 bases from V and 9 bases from J; junction bases left unmatched: 11. Germline V gene sequence: CDR1 PRHDT, CDR2 FYEKMQ (reference sequence). CDR3 size: 16 residues. For the CDR3, the DNA is TGTGCCAGCAGCTTCTACCCCGGGACTAGCGGTGACACGCAGTATTTT. Encoded protein: CASSFYPGTSGDTQYF.

The V call is TRBV18, the J call TRBJ1-5; D is unresolved. The CDR3 is made up of 15 amino acids. Deletions cut 2 bases from V and 3 bases from J, with 11 bases between. The germline gives CDR1 KGHSH, CDR2 LQKENI. CDR3 coding DNA: TGTGCCAGCTCACCATCCGAATACAACAATCAGCCCCAGCATTTT. Amino acids: CASSPSEYNNQPQHF.

The chain joins TRBV14 to TRBJ2-4, with D tentatively TRBD2 (6 bases). The germline gives CDR1 SGHDN, CDR2 FVKESK. The CDR3 sequence is 14 residues long. Trimming removed 5 bases at V and 0 bases at J, with 8 bases between. The CDR3 DNA is TGTGCCAGCAGCTTGGGAGGAGCCAAAAACATTCAGTACTTC. It yields the protein CASSLGGAKNIQYF.

The V call is TRBV5-1, the J call TRBJ2-1, with 9 positions matching TRBD1. The trim removed 2 bases at V and 2 bases at J, leaving 8 bases unmatched. Germline CDR1 SGHRS, CDR2 YFSETQ. This CDR3 region has 17 residues. CDR3 nucleotide sequence: TGCGCCAGCAGCTTCCACAGGGGGCCCACCACCTACAATGAGCAGTTCTTC. It translates to CASSFHRGPTTYNEQFF.

The CDR3 nucleotides read TGTGCCAGCAGCCCGCTCGGAGGGGGCGCGAGGAACACTGAAGCTTTCTTT. Residues: CASSPLGGGARNTEAFF. This rearrangement joins TRBV7-2 to TRBJ1-1, with TRBD1 matching over 7 bases. The germline gives CDR1 SGHTA, CDR2 FQGNSA. The CDR3 contains 17 residues. Trimming took 5 bases from V and 1 from J; bases not matched to a gene: 13.

The chain uses TRBV7-2 and TRBJ2-5, with D possibly being TRBD2 (6 bases). Germline values: CDR1 SGHTA, CDR2 FQGNSA. V was shortened by 4 bases and J by 4 bases, with 19 bases between the two germline ends. The CDR3 runs 16 residues. DNA for the CDR3: TGTGCCAGCAGCTCGGGACTCAGATCCCGGGGAGAGACCCAGTACTTC. Translation gives CASSSGLRSRGETQYF.

This clone was found a few times. This rearrangement joins TRBV11-2 to TRBJ1-3; D may be TRBD1 (6 bases). Germline CDR1 and CDR2: SGHAT and FQNNGV. Between the trimmed V and J ends, which lost 3 bases and 2 bases, there was a span of 17 bases. The CDR3 extends over 17 amino acids. The CDR3 DNA reads TGTGCCAGCAGCTTGGGGGCAGGGTGGAGGACTGGAAACACCATATATTTT. Residues: CASSLGAGWRTGNTIYF.

This clone has only one observation. This chain links TRBV7-9 with TRBJ1-4; D uncertain. Germline CDR1 and CDR2: SEHNR and FQNEAQ (reference sequence). The CDR3 has 15 residues. Trimming left V 1 base short and J 3 bases short, with 9 bases between. In nucleotides, the CDR3 is TGTGCCAGCAGCTTAGATAGCATAGCTAATGAAAAACTGTTTTTT. Translation gives CASSLDSIANEKLFF.